This entry describes one T cell receptor (beta chain). Profiled with immunoSEQ multiplex PCR; TCRdb holds only in-frame clones, not every one. Of 400,000 or so clones listed, about 87% are singletons. The CDR3 is made up of 16 amino acids. The germline CDR1 and CDR2 sequences are MNHEY and SMNVEV (reference sequence). V was clipped by 7 bases and J by 5 bases, with 23 bases between them. The data were obtained in a study of blood T cell repertoires in COVID-19. Clinical histories supplied by participants themselves formed the basis of cohort assignment. The rearrangement joins TRBV27 to TRBJ1-2, with D uncertain. The source material was PBMCs or T cells enriched from blood (not recorded which). The TCR was taken from a man between 35 and 55 years old in a cohort exposed to, infected with or recovered from COVID-19 (not recorded which). CDR3 nucleotides: TGTGCCAGCACTCCTACGTGGGGAGGTGGTGGGTATGGCTACACCTTC. Protein sequence: CASTPTWGGGGYGYTF.